This entry is about one T cell receptor (beta chain). Its antigen is currently unknown. The method was immunoSEQ multiplex PCR; TCRdb's version includes in-frame clones alone and lacks a portion of them. The table lists just over 50,000 clones, approximately 83% of them singletons, with just over 3% in the top ten. The data derive from a study of OX40 agonist ivuxolimab in advanced cancers. Study-level findings and limits: The study observed clonal expansion of CD4+ and CD8+ blood T cells by week 6 at 0.1 to 3.0 mg/kg. Relative to CD4+, CD8+ T cells held more expanded clones on average.

J was trimmed by 8 bases and V by 6 bases; bases with no gene match: 6. CDR1 and CDR2 from the germline V gene are SGHAT and FQNNGV. The CDR3 has 14 amino acids. This receptor was obtained from an adult with an advanced solid tumor such as melanoma, head and neck, liver or kidney cancer. V and J are TRBV11-2 and TRBJ1-4; TRBD1 matches 10 bases. Sequencing was performed on CD4+ or CD8+ T cells sorted from blood, taken in a trial of the OX40 agonist ivuxolimab. The CDR3 DNA is TGTGCCAGCAGAAGGGACAGGGGAGAAGAAAAACTGTTTTTT. Protein: CASRRDRGEEKLFF.